The 29 T cell receptor beta chains below were found in one sample sequenced in a study of Graves' ophthalmopathy and Graves' hyperthyroidism. RNA transcripts served as template for amplifying TCR beta CDR3 sequences. HTBI primers were employed in first-round RT-PCR, then a second-round multiplex PCR followed. Each CDR3 protein gets one entry after TCRdb re-called the multiplex PCR reads with MiXCR. The sample shows about 620,000 distinct CDR3 sequences, over 20% of them seen only once. Sequencing was carried out using peripheral blood. The receptors were gathered from a woman aged 18 to 35 with stable Graves' hyperthyroidism. Some clones in this sample may be carry-over from other donors' samples.

The gene calls are TRBV7-2 and TRBJ2-5; D is unresolved. Trimming shortened V by 6 bases and J by 3 bases, and 17 bases separated the two germline ends. CDR1 is SGHTA and CDR2 is FQGNSA in the germline V gene. The CDR3 consists of 15 residues. In DNA form, the CDR3 reads TGTGCCAGCAGTTACTCCTGGCAGGATGAAGAGACCCAGTACTTC. The encoded protein is CASSYSWQDEETQYF.

This clonotype was detected ten times or more. This rearrangement joins TRBV20-1 to TRBJ1-1; D is uncertain. Trimming took off 7 bases at V and 1 base at J, with 10 bases between the two ends. The CDR3 is 12 residues long. The germline gives CDR1 DFQATT, CDR2 SNEGSKA (reference sequence). CDR3 nucleotide sequence: TGCAGTGTAAGGGAGGGGAACACTGAAGCTTTCTTT. It specifies CSVREGNTEAFF.

The V gene is TRBV20-1, the J gene TRBJ2-5; 7 bases align to TRBD1. From germline, CDR1 is DFQATT and CDR2 SNEGSKA (reference sequence). Trimming took 0 bases from V and 0 from J; bases not matched to a gene: 4. This CDR3 spans 15 amino acids. The CDR3 sequence is CSARDPTGYQETQYF. CDR3 nucleotide sequence: TGCAGTGCTAGAGACCCGACAGGGTACCAAGAGACCCAGTACTTC.

In regard to this clonotype: This may be a read error, as it is one base from a much larger clone. The chain employs TRBV20-1 and TRBJ1-5, with D tentatively TRBD1 (6 bases). With 4 bases removed from V and 10 bases from J, the gap between germline ends came to 17 bases. The CDR3 contains 13 residues. Germline CDR1 reads DFQATT; CDR2 reads SNEGSKA (reference sequence). CDR3 residues: CSAISRGTHPQHF. In DNA, the CDR3 is TGCAGTGCTATTTCCAGGGGAACTCATCCCCAGCATTTT.

This clonotype has a count of ten or more. The CDR3 DNA is TGTGCCAGCGACGGGGGGACAGGGGGTCAGCCCCAGCATTTT. Translating gives CASDGGTGGQPQHF. This chain connects TRBV6-1 to TRBJ1-5, with 11 bases identical to TRBD1. V lost 8 bases and J lost 6; bases outside the gene matches: 6. The CDR3 runs to 14 residues. Germline assignment: CDR1 MNHNS and CDR2 SASEGT.

There are many counts of this clonotype. The V call is TRBV20-1, the J call TRBJ1-5; 7 nucleotides align to TRBD1. The V and J ends lost 6 bases and 5 bases, in that order; junction bases with no gene match: 4. Germline V gene data show CDR1 as DFQATT and CDR2 as SNEGSKA (reference sequence). The CDR3 runs 12 residues. CDR3 sequence: CSARQGDQPQHF. CDR3 DNA: TGCAGTGCCAGACAGGGAGATCAGCCCCAGCATTTT.

This clonotype was found many times. J is TRBJ2-2 and V is TRBV11-2; D is possibly TRBD1 or TRBD2 (6 bases each). CDR1 and CDR2 (germline): SGHAT, FQNNGV. This CDR3 contains 16 residues. Trimming removed 3 bases from V and 0 bases from J, with 11 bases in between. The DNA of the CDR3 is TGTGCCAGCAGCTTCGGGGGCCTCGCGAACACCGGGGAGCTGTTTTTT. Residues: CASSFGGLANTGELFF.

The chain combines TRBV18 with TRBJ2-5, with 9 bases aligning to TRBD1. CDR1 and CDR2 (germline): KGHSH, LQKENI. V was pared by 2 bases and J by 5 bases, with 9 bases of the junction left unmatched. The CDR3 extends over 16 amino acids. The CDR3 nucleotides are TGTGCCAGCTCACCATGGGACAGGGTGGATTTGGAGACCCAGTACTTC. Amino acids: CASSPWDRVDLETQYF.

This CDR3 is CASSFQANPNTEAFF. The CDR3 DNA follows: TGTGCCAGCAGTTTCCAGGCGAACCCGAACACTGAAGCTTTCTTT. The rearrangement links TRBV28 to TRBJ1-1, with D unclear. This CDR3 is 15 amino acids long. The germline gives CDR1 MDHEN, CDR2 SYDVKM. V shed 3 bases and J shed 1 base, with 12 bases lying between them.

This clonotype was counted a few times. This rearrangement joins TRBV20-1 to TRBJ1-2; 12 bases are a match to TRBD1. This CDR3 contains 18 residues. Germline trimming cut 5 bases from V and 1 base from J; bases unmatched to any gene: 14. The V gene's germline CDR1 is DFQATT and CDR2 SNEGSKA (reference sequence). DNA of the CDR3: TGCAGTGCTGAGAATTTGGGACAGGGGGCGCGGGGTAACTATGGCTACACCTTC. Translated, it gives CSAENLGQGARGNYGYTF.

In this sample, this clonotype turned up many times. The chain carries TRBV11-2 and TRBJ2-7, with D tentatively TRBD1 or TRBD2 (6 bases each). Germline V gene data show CDR1 as SGHAT and CDR2 as FQNNGV. The CDR3 covers 15 residues. Trimming took 5 bases from V and 5 from J, leaving 19 bases between them. The CDR3 protein is CASSKLTGARHEQYF. CDR3 DNA sequence: TGTGCCAGCAGCAAATTGACGGGGGCGCGCCACGAGCAGTACTTC.

This clonotype was counted ten times or more. The J gene is TRBJ1-1, the V gene TRBV20-1; unclear D gene. The CDR3 is 15 residues long. V was pared by 3 bases and J by 0 bases, with 14 bases between. CDR1 is DFQATT, CDR2 SNEGSKA, per germline (reference sequence). The CDR3 DNA reads as TGCAGTGCTAGTGGGCGAACCCTTATGAACACTGAAGCTTTCTTT. Amino acids: CSASGRTLMNTEAFF.

This clonotype was picked up many times. Mismatch with germline at one junction end may stem from a read error. This sequence joins TRBV12-3 or TRBV12-4 and TRBJ2-7; the match to TRBD2 covers 7 bases. CDR3 size: 16 residues. CDR3 nucleotide sequence: TGTGCCAGCAGTTCAGGGCAGGGAGGGAGATCCTACGAGCAATACTTC. Its protein product is CASSSGQGGRSYEQYF.

This clonotype appeared many times. The J gene is TRBJ1-1, the V gene TRBV2; D possibly corresponds to TRBD1 (5 bases). Trimming left V 5 bases short and J 4 bases short, with 17 bases between. Germline values: CDR1 SNHLY, CDR2 FYNNEI. The CDR3 sequence is 15 residues long. CDR3 in amino acids: CASSSSEVGRTEAFF. The CDR3 region has the DNA TGTGCCAGCAGTAGCAGCGAAGTGGGGCGCACTGAAGCTTTCTTT.

This clonotype was picked up many times. The chain has TRBV28 and TRBJ1-5; possible D gene TRBD1, 6 bases. V was shortened by 5 bases and J by 2 bases, with 13 bases between the two germline ends. The germline V gene has CDR1 MDHEN and CDR2 SYDVKM. The CDR3 spans 15 residues. The CDR3, as DNA: TGTGCCAGCAGTCGCTCAGGGGTCGGCAATCAGCCCCAGCATTTT. This encodes CASSRSGVGNQPQHF.

This clonotype was counted many times. The chain combines TRBV15 with TRBJ1-1, with 9 bases matching TRBD1. The CDR3 loop spans 15 amino acids. Trimming took 2 bases from V and 1 from J; bases not matched to a gene: 2. The germline CDR1 and CDR2 sequences are LNHNV and YYDKDF (reference sequence). CDR3 sequence: CATSRSGQGNTEAFF. The CDR3, as DNA: TGTGCCACCAGCAGATCGGGACAGGGGAACACTGAAGCTTTCTTT.

In its sample, this clonotype was seen once. The chain carries TRBV6-2 or TRBV6-3 and TRBJ2-5; 9 nucleotides match TRBD1. The CDR3 is 15 amino acids. Germline CDR1 reads MNHEY; CDR2 reads SVGEGT. Trimming took 8 bases from V and 2 from J; bases not matched to a gene: 9. The CDR3 loop reads CASSHRGTGQETQYF. In DNA, the CDR3 is TGTGCCAGCTCGCATCGGGGGACAGGGCAAGAGACCCAGTACTTC.

In this sample, this clonotype turned up a few times. This chain joins TRBV18 and TRBJ2-5; D is uncertain. Trimming cost V 2 bases and J 3 bases, with 7 bases left between them. This CDR3 region has 13 residues. In germline, CDR1 is KGHSH, CDR2 LQKENI. CDR3 in amino acids: CASSPGFEETQYF. The DNA of the CDR3 is TGTGCCAGCTCACCAGGGTTCGAAGAGACCCAGTACTTC.

This clonotype was seen many times. The chain recombines TRBV6-1 with TRBJ1-1; D gene unclear. CDR1 and CDR2 from the germline V gene are MNHNS and SASEGT. V shed 3 bases and J shed 3 bases, with 14 bases lying between them. This CDR3 comprises 15 residues. CDR3 bases: TGTGCCAGCAGTGAGCGACCTTCGATGGACACTGAAGCTTTCTTT. Translating it yields CASSERPSMDTEAFF.

This clonotype was observed many times. The chain links TRBV6-5 to TRBJ2-7, with D tentatively TRBD2 (7 bases). V dropped 4 bases and J dropped 3 bases, with 13 bases sitting between them. The CDR3 contains 14 residues. CDR1 is MNHEY, CDR2 SVGAGI, per germline. CDR3 sequence: CASSSGGRGYEQYF. CDR3 nucleotides: TGTGCCAGCAGTTCGGGGGGCAGGGGCTACGAGCAGTACTTC.

This sequence joins TRBV6-1 and TRBJ2-7; D is unresolved. V lost 10 bases and J lost 2, with 9 bases in between. CDR3 size: 11 residues. Germline V gives CDR1 MNHNS, CDR2 SASEGT. The CDR3 spells CATLLPYEQYF. CDR3 in DNA: TGTGCCACCCTTCTTCCCTACGAGCAGTACTTC.

Details on this clonotype: Being one base from a much bigger clone, this may be a read error. The chain has TRBV7-8 and TRBJ2-7; 10 nucleotides align to TRBD1. Germline assignment: CDR1 SGHVS and CDR2 FQNEAQ. This CDR3 contains 15 residues. CDR3 nucleotide sequence: TGTGTCAGCACCGACCAGTGGGGACAGGGGTACGAGCAGTACTTC. Translation gives CVSTDQWGQGYEQYF.

This clonotype was observed many times. CDR3 loop: CASSFLFSYEQYF. The CDR3 nucleotides read TGTGCCAGCAGTTTCCTTTTCTCCTACGAGCAGTACTTC. The chain is built from TRBV28 and TRBJ2-7; D gene uncertain. Germline V gene lookup returns CDR1 MDHEN and CDR2 SYDVKM. The CDR3 extends over 13 amino acids. V was clipped by 3 bases and J by 0 bases, with 6 bases between them. Full variable domain (outside the CDR3, taken from reference TRBV28 and TRBJ2-7): DVKVTQSSRYLVKRTGEKVFLECVQDMDHENMFWYRQDPGLGLRLIYFSYDVKMKEKGDIPEGYSVSREKKERFSLILESASTNQTSMYLCASSFLFSYEQYFGPGTRLTVT.

V is TRBV28 and J is TRBJ1-2, with TRBD1 as a possible D gene (6 bases). V lost 6 bases and J lost 4, with 12 bases in between. Germline values: CDR1 MDHEN, CDR2 SYDVKM. This CDR3 comprises 13 residues. For the CDR3, the DNA is TGTGCCAGCAGCAACGGACAGCCCTATGGCTACACCTTC. This encodes CASSNGQPYGYTF.

In this sample, this clonotype turned up many times. The rearrangement links TRBV6-1 to TRBJ2-4; 7 bases agree with TRBD1. V shed 1 base and J 0 bases; nucleotides not matched to a gene: 6. This CDR3 is built from 17 residues. CDR1 and CDR2 (germline): MNHNS, SASEGT. The CDR3 loop is CASSEEGQLIAKNIQYF. CDR3 coding DNA: TGTGCCAGCAGTGAAGAGGGACAGCTAATAGCCAAAAACATTCAGTACTTC.

There are many counts of this clonotype. V usage is TRBV6-1 and J usage is TRBJ1-2, with 10 positions matching TRBD1. Trimming removed 6 bases from V and 4 bases from J; junction bases left unmatched: 2. Germline V gene lookup returns CDR1 MNHNS and CDR2 SASEGT. The CDR3 extends over 13 amino acids. CDR3: CASRRDRGYGYTF. CDR3 nucleotide sequence: TGTGCCAGCAGGCGGGACAGGGGCTATGGCTACACCTTC.

This clonotype was picked up many times. This chain connects TRBV6-1 to TRBJ1-5; 12 bases agree with TRBD1. This CDR3 is 19 amino acids long. V gave up 2 bases and J gave up 5 bases; unmatched junction bases: 13. Germline loops: CDR1 MNHNS, CDR2 SASEGT. CDR3 DNA: TGTGCCAGCAGTGAAAAGGGGACAGGGGGCGTCTTCGCTTATCAGCCCCAGCATTTT. It translates to CASSEKGTGGVFAYQPQHF.

This clonotype was observed at least ten times. The CDR3: CASSLVPGREQYF. In nucleotides, the CDR3 is TGTGCCAGCAGCTTAGTCCCCGGGCGCGAGCAGTACTTC. This chain uses TRBV7-3 with TRBJ2-7; D remains ambiguous. Trimming stripped 2 bases from V and 6 bases from J, with 11 bases between. Germline CDR1 SGHTA, CDR2 FQGTGA. The CDR3 contains 13 residues.

This clonotype was seen only a few times. This rearrangement joins TRBV13 to TRBJ1-1, with TRBD1 matching 8 bases. Germline lookup yields CDR1 PRHDT and CDR2 FYEKMQ (reference sequence). The CDR3 totals 14 residues. V trimming: 8 bases; J trimming: 4 bases; junction bases outside the gene matches: 9. In nucleotides, the CDR3 is TGTGCCAGCGTGGACAGGGAGGAATTCACTGAAGCTTTCTTT. Its translation: CASVDREEFTEAFF. Full variable domain (outside the CDR3, taken from reference TRBV13 and TRBJ1-1): AAGVIQSPRHLIKEKRETATLKCYPIPRHDTVYWYQQGPGQDPQFLISFYEKMQSDKGSIPDRFSAQQFSDYHSELNMSSLELGDSALYFCASVDREEFTEAFFGQGTRLTVV.